These 32 T cell receptor beta chains share one sample of origin, sequenced in a study of breast tumors, draining lymph nodes, adjacent tissues (dated by TCRdb to 2016 to 2017). Library generation was performed with multiplex PCR. The sequencing machine was an Illumina HiSeq 2000. The public reads were run again by TCRdb, first through fastp at Q25 and then through MiXCR, and only productive beta chains were kept. Records with the same CDR3 protein are collapsed into one entry carrying the most frequent genes and DNA. Within this sample are some 65,000 distinct CDR3 sequences, with over 40% of them counted one time only. The ten largest clones add up to more than 7.5% of the sample. Sequencing input: breast tumor tissue. These receptors all stem from a female donor with breast cancer. Some clones in this sample may be carry-over from other donors' samples.

This clonotype counts as medium-sized. The chain employs TRBV7-2 and TRBJ2-7, with 7 bases that match TRBD2. After removal of 0 bases from V and 4 bases from J, the junction contained 6 bases not matched to a gene. Germline CDR1 and CDR2: SGHTA and FQGNSA. The CDR3 is made up of 15 amino acids. CDR3 protein: CASSLAPASGYEQYF. DNA of the CDR3: TGTGCCAGCAGCTTAGCTCCGGCTAGCGGTTACGAGCAGTACTTC.

The chain carries TRBV10-3 and TRBJ2-7; TRBD2 matches 13 bases. V lost 0 bases, J lost 2 bases, and 4 bases stayed unmatched. Germline V gene data show CDR1 as ENHRY and CDR2 as SYGVKD. The CDR3 is made up of 17 amino acids. CDR3 sequence reads: CAISESLGLAGAYEQYF. The CDR3 DNA is TGTGCCATCAGTGAGTCGTTAGGACTAGCGGGGGCCTACGAGCAGTACTTC.

This clonotype was observed a handful of times. The chain is built from TRBV6-2 or TRBV6-3 and TRBJ1-2; 7 positions match TRBD1. The CDR3 has 14 amino acids. V lost 0 bases, J lost 4 bases, and 2 bases stayed unmatched. Germline V gene data show CDR1 as MNHEY and CDR2 as SVGEGT. CDR3 residues: CASSYSGQTYGYTF. CDR3 nucleotides: TGTGCCAGCAGTTACTCGGGACAGACCTATGGCTACACCTTC.

The chain links TRBV7-9 to TRBJ2-1; 8 nucleotides agree with TRBD1. The CDR3 is made up of 13 amino acids. V shed 4 bases and J 9 bases; nucleotides not matched to a gene: 5. Per the germline V gene, CDR1 is SEHNR and CDR2 is FQNEAQ (reference sequence). CDR3: CASSWDRFGEQFF. The CDR3 DNA reads as TGTGCCAGCAGCTGGGACAGGTTCGGTGAGCAGTTCTTC.

This clonotype qualifies as medium-sized. The rearrangement joins TRBV20-1 to TRBJ2-3; no clear D. V lost 5 bases to trimming and J lost 0 bases, with 9 bases between them. The CDR3 is 13 residues long. Looked up from germline, CDR1 is DFQATT and CDR2 is SNEGSKA (reference sequence). The CDR3 DNA reads as TGCAGTGCTGGAACGGCAAGCACAGATACGCAGTATTTT. Residues: CSAGTASTDTQYF.

This clonotype appeared many times. The DNA of the CDR3 is TGCGCCAGCAGCCCGGGACACATGAACTACAATGAGCAGTTCTTC. Its translation is CASSPGHMNYNEQFF. This chain links TRBV5-1 with TRBJ2-1, with D possibly TRBD1 on 6 matching bases. The V and J ends lost 4 bases and 3 bases respectively, with 14 bases between them. Per the germline V gene, CDR1 is SGHRS and CDR2 is YFSETQ. The length of the CDR3 is 15 residues.

This clonotype came up a few times. The V gene is TRBV4-1, the J gene TRBJ2-3, with D uncertain. CDR3 length: 16 residues. The V gene's germline CDR1 is MGHRA and CDR2 YSYEKL. V was cut by 1 base and J by 2 bases, with 13 bases left in between. CDR3 protein: CASSQGINSHTDTQYF. CDR3 nucleotide sequence: TGCGCCAGCAGCCAAGGAATCAACTCCCACACAGATACGCAGTATTTT.

This clonotype was seen at least ten times. CDR3 DNA: TGTGCCACCAGATGGGGCAGGATGGGCTCCCAAGAGACCCAGTACTTC. This encodes CATRWGRMGSQETQYF. The chain is built from TRBV15 and TRBJ2-5, with D possibly being TRBD1 (5 bases). The CDR3 has 16 residues. CDR1 LNHNV and CDR2 YYDKDF come from the germline V gene (reference sequence). The V and J ends lost 6 bases and 1 base respectively, with 18 bases between them.

This clonotype was seen repeatedly, ten times or more. The rearrangement uses TRBV20-1 and TRBJ2-6; no firm D call. CDR1 is DFQATT and CDR2 is SNEGSKA in the germline V gene (reference sequence). V shed 3 bases and J shed 0 bases, with 6 bases lying between them. The CDR3 extends over 14 amino acids. The CDR3 DNA reads as TGCAGTGCTAGCGTGGACTCTGGGGCCAACGTCCTGACTTTC. Its translation is CSASVDSGANVLTF.

This clonotype occurred many times. J is TRBJ2-1 and V is TRBV30, with TRBD1 identical over 7 bases. The CDR3 consists of 17 residues. The junction had 16 bases not matched to a gene; V was cut back by 3 bases and J by 5 bases. Germline V lookup: CDR1 GTSNPN, CDR2 SVGIG (reference sequence). The CDR3 region has the DNA TGTGCCTGGAGCGGACAGGAGGCGTACACACTGGACAATGAGCAGTTCTTC. Translation: CAWSGQEAYTLDNEQFF.

This sequence joins TRBV10-3 and TRBJ1-2; the match to TRBD1 covers 9 bases. J was trimmed by 6 bases and V by 6 bases; bases with no gene match: 8. The CDR3 has 14 residues. Per the germline V gene, CDR1 is ENHRY and CDR2 is SYGVKD. CDR3 DNA sequence: TGTGCCATCAGCCCCGGGACAGGGATGAATGGCTACACCTTC. Residues: CAISPGTGMNGYTF.

This clonotype was detected ten times or more. This chain joins TRBV12-3 or TRBV12-4 and TRBJ1-2; 11 bases are shared with TRBD1. The V segment lost 5 bases and the J segment 5 bases; nucleotides outside the gene matches: 4. The CDR3 is made up of 14 amino acids. This CDR3 reads CASSRRDRGYGYTF. The CDR3 DNA sequence: TGTGCCAGCAGTCGCCGGGACAGGGGGTATGGCTACACCTTC.

The CDR3 loop reads CASSEGLAGEEQYF. CDR3 DNA: TGTGCCAGCAGCGAAGGACTAGCGGGAGAGGAGCAGTACTTC. The chain uses TRBV7-8 and TRBJ2-7, with 13 positions matching TRBD2. Germline CDR1 is SGHVS and CDR2 is FQNEAQ. V dropped 5 bases and J dropped 7; count of bases not matched to a gene: 5. The CDR3 runs 14 residues.

This clonotype was observed at least ten times. The gene calls are TRBV4-1 and TRBJ2-2, with 7 nucleotides matching TRBD1. Looked up from germline, CDR1 is MGHRA and CDR2 is YSYEKL. The junction had 8 bases not matched to a gene; V was cut back by 1 base and J by 9 bases. CDR3 length equals 15 residues. Here the CDR3 reads CASSQGSEQGWELFF. The CDR3 DNA reads as TGCGCCAGCAGCCAAGGCTCCGAACAGGGGTGGGAGCTGTTTTTT.

This chain links TRBV24-1 with TRBJ2-3; TRBD2 might be the D (7 bases). Germline CDR1 and CDR2: KGHDR and SFDVKD. This CDR3 has 16 residues. Trimming cost V 8 bases and J 1 base, with 18 bases left between them. The CDR3 spells CATNKGGTTGTDTQYF. CDR3 nucleotides: TGTGCCACCAACAAGGGGGGGACTACTGGCACAGATACGCAGTATTTT.

In this sample, this clonotype turned up many times. The genes are TRBV7-9 and TRBJ2-7, with 7 bases identical to TRBD1. The CDR3 has 15 amino acids. Trimming removed 5 bases from V and 1 base from J; junction bases left unmatched: 8. Looked up from germline, CDR1 is SEHNR and CDR2 is FQNEAQ (reference sequence). CDR3 nucleotides: TGTGCCAGCAGCCCGTTCGGGGACAGTTCCTACGAGCAGTACTTC. Its protein product is CASSPFGDSSYEQYF.

The gene calls are TRBV19 and TRBJ1-4; no reliable D call. Trimming removed 3 bases from V and 7 bases from J, with 21 bases in between. Germline V gene lookup returns CDR1 LNHDA and CDR2 SQIVND (reference sequence). The CDR3 contains 17 residues. In DNA, the CDR3 is TGTGCCAGTAGTATGAGGTCCACAGATACGCACGGTGAAAAACTGTTTTTT. Translated: CASSMRSTDTHGEKLFF.

This clonotype was counted at least ten times. The chain combines TRBV11-2 with TRBJ2-5; D is possibly TRBD2 (5 bases). CDR3 length equals 14 residues. The germline V gene has CDR1 SGHAT and CDR2 FQNNGV. The germline V and J ends were trimmed by 5 bases and 5 bases, with 15 bases remaining between them. CDR3 DNA sequence: TGTGCCAGCAGCCCCGGGGTGTTTTCGGAGACCCAGTACTTC. Translating it yields CASSPGVFSETQYF.

V gene TRBV4-2 combines with J gene TRBJ1-6, with a possible D match to TRBD1 (5 bases). The CDR3 has 19 amino acids. The ends were cut back, 0 bases at V and 4 bases at J, with 19 bases in the middle. From germline, CDR1 is LGHNA and CDR2 YNFKEQ. CDR3 sequence (DNA): TGTGCCAGCAGCCAAGATGGTTCATGGGGGGTGATGTATAATTCACCCCTCCACTTT. Encoded protein: CASSQDGSWGVMYNSPLHF.

A remark on this clonotype: The CDR3 end shows no conserved phenylalanine or tryptophan, and so a read error is likely. This sequence joins TRBV9 and TRBJ2-5; D is unclear. The germline gives CDR1 SGDLS, CDR2 YYNGEE. The CDR3 consists of 11 residues. The V gene lost 3 bases and the J gene lost 4 bases, with 4 bases spanning the gap. CDR3 nucleotide sequence: TGTGCCAGCAGCGCAGGAGAGACCCAGTACCTC. Its translation is CASSAGETQYL.

This clonotype appeared many times. This chain joins TRBV24-1 and TRBJ2-1, with 7 bases that match TRBD1. The CDR3 length is 14 residues. V shed 1 base and J 8 bases; nucleotides not matched to a gene: 4. Germline CDR1 and CDR2: KGHDR and SFDVKD. The DNA of the CDR3 is TGTGCCACCAGTGATTTAAACAGGGGCGATGAGCAGTTCTTC. Encoded protein: CATSDLNRGDEQFF.

CDR3 sequence: CASSPGATRRQYF. Written as DNA, the CDR3 is TGTGCCAGCTCCCCGGGGGCGACCAGGCGGCAGTACTTC. This chain links TRBV6-5 with TRBJ2-7; D might be TRBD1 or TRBD2, each matching 6 bases. Germline CDR1 reads MNHEY; CDR2 reads SVGAGI. The CDR3 is made up of 13 amino acids. V lost 8 bases and J 9 bases, leaving 20 bases between the germline ends.

This sequence joins TRBV19 and TRBJ2-2, with 10 bases fitting TRBD1. Germline V gives CDR1 LNHDA, CDR2 SQIVND (reference sequence). The CDR3 consists of 15 residues. The junction had 7 bases not matched to a gene; V was cut back by 6 bases and J by 6 bases. This CDR3 reads CASRGRGTGAGELFF. The DNA for the CDR3 is TGTGCCAGTAGAGGCCGCGGGACAGGGGCCGGGGAGCTGTTTTTT. Supplemented by reference TRBV19 and TRBJ2-2, the full variable domain reads DGGITQSPKYLFRKEGQNVTLSCEQNLNHDAMYWYRQDPGQGLRLIYYSQIVNDFQKGDIAEGYSVSREKKESFPLTVTSAQKNPTAFYLCASRGRGTGAGELFFGEGSRLTVL.

This clonotype was detected only once. CDR3 in DNA: TGTGCCAGCAGCCAAAGGGAGGGGGCTTACACTGAAGCTTTCTTT. Translated: CASSQREGAYTEAFF. This rearrangement joins TRBV14 to TRBJ1-1; 7 positions agree with TRBD1. The germline CDR1 and CDR2 sequences are SGHDN and FVKESK. This CDR3 has 15 residues. V was pared by 2 bases and J by 3 bases, with 6 bases of the junction left unmatched.

This clonotype was seen repeatedly, ten times or more. The chain joins TRBV7-9 to TRBJ2-2; maybe TRBD1 (5 bases). The V end was cut by 9 bases, the J end by 8 bases, with 10 bases between. Germline V lookup: CDR1 SEHNR, CDR2 FQNEAQ (reference sequence). The CDR3 has 11 amino acids. CDR3 residues: CASARVGELFF. The DNA of the CDR3 is TGTGCCAGTGCCAGGGTGGGGGAGCTGTTTTTT.

This clonotype appeared many times. The junction shows a germline mismatch at one end, possibly a read error. The chain recombines TRBV15 with TRBJ2-1, with TRBD2 matching over 9 bases. This CDR3 comprises 15 residues. CDR1 is LNHNV and CDR2 is YYDKDF in the germline V gene (reference sequence). The chain's CDR3 is CATNRESGGINEQFF. In nucleotides, the CDR3 is TGTGCCACCAACAGAGAGAGCGGGGGGATTAATGAGCAGTTCTTC.

With regard to this clonotype: A read error may explain this, as a much larger clone is one base away. This chain uses TRBV13 with TRBJ2-3; the match to TRBD1 covers 10 bases. The germline V gene has CDR1 PRHDT and CDR2 FYEKMQ (reference sequence). The CDR3 sequence is 16 residues long. The V gene end was trimmed by 2 bases and the J gene end by 4 bases; junction bases not matched to a gene: 6. The CDR3 nucleotides read TGTGCCAGCAGCTTACGACGACAGGGGGCCGCAGATACGCAGTATTTT. Its protein is CASSLRRQGAADTQYF.

This clonotype was seen ten or more times. The rearrangement links TRBV7-9 to TRBJ2-1; tentatively, D is TRBD2 (6 bases). The CDR3 is 15 residues long. Germline V CDR1 and CDR2: SEHNR, FQNEAQ (reference sequence). V was trimmed by 5 bases and J by 6 bases, leaving 17 bases between them. DNA of the CDR3: TGTGCCAGCAGCCTACAAGCGCGGAGGGCCAATGAGCAGTTCTTC. It specifies CASSLQARRANEQFF.

The sample holds many counts of this clonotype. The chain uses TRBV19 and TRBJ1-2; TRBD1 matches 7 bases. J gave up 2 bases and V 6 bases, and 3 bases lay outside the gene matches. From germline, CDR1 is LNHDA and CDR2 SQIVND (reference sequence). This CDR3 contains 13 residues. The CDR3 reads CASSFRGNYGYTF. In DNA form, the CDR3 reads TGTGCCAGTAGCTTCAGGGGGAACTATGGCTACACCTTC.

This chain joins TRBV15 and TRBJ2-5; TRBD2 aligns across 12 bases. The CDR3 is 21 residues long. Germline CDR1 and CDR2: LNHNV and YYDKDF (reference sequence). Trimming removed 3 bases from V and 1 base from J; junction bases left unmatched: 18. The CDR3 coding sequence is TGTGCCACCAGCAGTTCCTTTAGAGGACTAGCGGGACGGAACCCCCAAGAGACCCAGTACTTC. Translated: CATSSSFRGLAGRNPQETQYF.

On this clonotype: This CDR3 is missing its conserved last phenylalanine or tryptophan, likely due to a read error. The chain carries TRBV7-9 and TRBJ1-4; tentatively, D is TRBD1 (5 bases). This CDR3 comprises 14 residues. Germline CDR1 reads SEHNR; CDR2 reads FQNEAQ (reference sequence). CDR3 DNA: TGTGTCAGCAGCTTAGCGGGGCCGAGGGAAAAACTGTTTATT. This translates into CVSSLAGPREKLFI.

The chain couples TRBV10-3 to TRBJ2-7; the match to TRBD1 covers 9 bases. The V gene end was trimmed by 10 bases and the J gene end by 3 bases; junction bases not matched to a gene: 1. The germline V gene has CDR1 ENHRY and CDR2 SYGVKD. This CDR3 region has 11 residues. The CDR3 sequence is CATGQGYEQYF. The CDR3 nucleotides read TGTGCCACGGGACAGGGCTACGAGCAGTACTTC.